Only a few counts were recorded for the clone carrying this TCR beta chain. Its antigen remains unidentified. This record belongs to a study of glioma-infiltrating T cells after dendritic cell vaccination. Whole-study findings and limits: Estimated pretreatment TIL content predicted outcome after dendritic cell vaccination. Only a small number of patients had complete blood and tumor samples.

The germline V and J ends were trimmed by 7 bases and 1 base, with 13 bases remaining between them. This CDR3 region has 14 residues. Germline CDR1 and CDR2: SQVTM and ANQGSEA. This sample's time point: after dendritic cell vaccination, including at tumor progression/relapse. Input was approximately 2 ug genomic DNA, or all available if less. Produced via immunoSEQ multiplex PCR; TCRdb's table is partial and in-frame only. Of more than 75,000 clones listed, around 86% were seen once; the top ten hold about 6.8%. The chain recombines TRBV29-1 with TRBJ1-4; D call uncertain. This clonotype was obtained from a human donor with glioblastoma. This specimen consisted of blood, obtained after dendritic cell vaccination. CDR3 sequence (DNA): TGCAGCGGTGGGGAGCTGGGAACTAATGAAAAACTGTTTTTT. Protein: CSGGELGTNEKLFF.